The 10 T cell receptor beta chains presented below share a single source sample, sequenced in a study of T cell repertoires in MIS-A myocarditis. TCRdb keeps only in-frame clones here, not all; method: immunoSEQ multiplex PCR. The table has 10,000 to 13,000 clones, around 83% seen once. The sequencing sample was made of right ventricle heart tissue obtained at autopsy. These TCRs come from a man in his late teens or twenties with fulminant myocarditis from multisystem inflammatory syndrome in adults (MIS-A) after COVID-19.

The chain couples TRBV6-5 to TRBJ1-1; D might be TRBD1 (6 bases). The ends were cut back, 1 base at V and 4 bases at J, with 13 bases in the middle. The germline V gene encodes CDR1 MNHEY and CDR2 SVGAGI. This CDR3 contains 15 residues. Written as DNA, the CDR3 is TGTGCCAGCAGTTACTTACAGGGTCGGAGCACTGAAGCTTTCTTT. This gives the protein CASSYLQGRSTEAFF.

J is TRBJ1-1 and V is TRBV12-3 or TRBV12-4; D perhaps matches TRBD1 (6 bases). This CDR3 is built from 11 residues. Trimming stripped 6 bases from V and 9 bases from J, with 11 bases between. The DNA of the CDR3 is TGTGCCAGCAGGTTCGGACAGAAAGCTTTCTTT. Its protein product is CASRFGQKAFF.

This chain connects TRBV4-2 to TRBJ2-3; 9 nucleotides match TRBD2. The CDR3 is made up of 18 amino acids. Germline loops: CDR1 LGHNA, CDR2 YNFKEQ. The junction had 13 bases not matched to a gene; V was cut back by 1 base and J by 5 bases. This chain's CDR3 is CASSQVLAGGSEGDTQYF. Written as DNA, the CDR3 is TGTGCCAGCAGCCAAGTACTAGCGGGCGGGTCGGAGGGAGATACGCAGTATTTT.

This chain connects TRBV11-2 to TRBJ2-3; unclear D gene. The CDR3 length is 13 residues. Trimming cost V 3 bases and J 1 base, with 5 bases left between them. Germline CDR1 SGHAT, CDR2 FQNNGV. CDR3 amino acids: CASSFPGTDTQYF. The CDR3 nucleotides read TGTGCCAGCAGCTTCCCGGGCACAGATACGCAGTATTTT. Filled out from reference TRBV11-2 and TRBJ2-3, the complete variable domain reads EAGVAQSPRYKIIEKRQSVAFWCNPISGHATLYWYQQILGQGPKLLIQFQNNGVVDDSQLPKDRFSAERLKGVDSTLKIQPAKLEDSAVYLCASSFPGTDTQYFGPGTRLTVL.

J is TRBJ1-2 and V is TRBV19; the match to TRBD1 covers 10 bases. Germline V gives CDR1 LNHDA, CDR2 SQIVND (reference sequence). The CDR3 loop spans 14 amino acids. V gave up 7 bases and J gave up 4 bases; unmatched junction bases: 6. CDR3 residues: CASTGTGVIYGYTF. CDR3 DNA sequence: TGTGCCAGTACCGGGACAGGGGTTATCTATGGCTACACCTTC. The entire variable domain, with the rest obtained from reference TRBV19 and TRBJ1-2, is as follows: DGGITQSPKYLFRKEGQNVTLSCEQNLNHDAMYWYRQDPGQGLRLIYYSQIVNDFQKGDIAEGYSVSREKKESFPLTVTSAQKNPTAFYLCASTGTGVIYGYTFGSGTRLTVV.

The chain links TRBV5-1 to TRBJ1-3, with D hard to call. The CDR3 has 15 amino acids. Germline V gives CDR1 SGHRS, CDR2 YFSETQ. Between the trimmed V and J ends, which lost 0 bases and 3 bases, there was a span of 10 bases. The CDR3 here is CASSLGAGDGNTIYF. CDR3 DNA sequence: TGCGCCAGCAGCTTGGGGGCCGGAGATGGAAACACCATATATTTT.

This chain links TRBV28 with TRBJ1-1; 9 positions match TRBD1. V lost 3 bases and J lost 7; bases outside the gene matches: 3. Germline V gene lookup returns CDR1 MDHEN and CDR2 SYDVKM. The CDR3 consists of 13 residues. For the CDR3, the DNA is TGTGCCAGCAGTTTGGGACAGGGCATTGAAGCTTTCTTT. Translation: CASSLGQGIEAFF.

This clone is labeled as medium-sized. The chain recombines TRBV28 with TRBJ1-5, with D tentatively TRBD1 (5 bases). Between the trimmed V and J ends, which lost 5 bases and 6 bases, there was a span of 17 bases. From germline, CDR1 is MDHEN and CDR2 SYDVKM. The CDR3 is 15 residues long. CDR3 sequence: CASSSRAQGRQPQHF. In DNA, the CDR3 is TGTGCCAGCAGTAGCCGGGCCCAGGGACGTCAGCCCCAGCATTTT. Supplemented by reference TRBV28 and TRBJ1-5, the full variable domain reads DVKVTQSSRYLVKRTGEKVFLECVQDMDHENMFWYRQDPGLGLRLIYFSYDVKMKEKGDIPEGYSVSREKKERFSLILESASTNQTSMYLCASSSRAQGRQPQHFGDGTRLSIL.

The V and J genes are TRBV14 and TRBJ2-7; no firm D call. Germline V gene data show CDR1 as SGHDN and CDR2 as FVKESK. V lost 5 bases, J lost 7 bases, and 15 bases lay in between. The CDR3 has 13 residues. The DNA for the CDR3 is TGTGCCAGCAGCACCTACAACCTCGGGGAGCAGTACTTC. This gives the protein CASSTYNLGEQYF.

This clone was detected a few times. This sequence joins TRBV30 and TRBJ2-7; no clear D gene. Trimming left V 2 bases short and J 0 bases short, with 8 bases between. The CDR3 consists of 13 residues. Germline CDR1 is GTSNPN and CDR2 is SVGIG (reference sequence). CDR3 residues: CAWSYPVSYEQYF. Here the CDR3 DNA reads TGTGCCTGGAGTTATCCAGTCTCCTACGAGCAGTACTTC.